The 32 T cell receptor beta chains below were found in one sample sequenced in a study of blood T cell repertoires in COVID-19. The assay was immunoSEQ multiplex PCR, and TCRdb's table has in-frame clones only and misses some. The sample contains 250,000 or so clones, roughly 86% of which appear only once. The source material was PBMCs or T cells enriched from blood (not recorded which). Receptor source: a young woman who had recovered from COVID-19.

The V gene is TRBV13, the J gene TRBJ2-7; D not resolved. The V and J ends lost 2 bases and 6 bases respectively, with 8 bases between them. The germline V gene encodes CDR1 PRHDT and CDR2 FYEKMQ (reference sequence). There are 12 residues in the CDR3. This CDR3 is CASSLIEAEQYF. CDR3 nucleotides: TGTGCCAGCAGCTTAATTGAGGCCGAGCAGTACTTC.

This clone was counted a single time. The chain is built from TRBV27 and TRBJ2-3; D gene uncertain. The germline gives CDR1 MNHEY, CDR2 SMNVEV (reference sequence). Deletions cut 2 bases from V and 2 bases from J, with 11 bases between. The CDR3 sequence is 15 residues long. CDR3 amino acids: CASSLEKPDTDTQYF. CDR3 DNA: TGTGCCAGCAGTTTAGAAAAACCAGACACAGATACGCAGTATTTT.

The V gene is TRBV5-6, the J gene TRBJ1-2; 7 bases map to TRBD1. J lost 3 bases, V lost 1 base, and 3 bases had no gene match. The germline gives CDR1 SGHDT, CDR2 YYEEEE. The CDR3 loop spans 14 amino acids. CDR3 loop: CASSLRRGDYGYTF. The CDR3 DNA follows: TGTGCCAGCAGCTTGCGCAGGGGGGACTATGGCTACACCTTC.

The rearrangement uses TRBV7-2 and TRBJ2-7; the match to TRBD2 covers 10 bases. CDR1 is SGHTA and CDR2 is FQGNSA in the germline V gene. The CDR3 has 15 residues. Trimming took 1 base from V and 2 from J; bases not matched to a gene: 2. In nucleotides, the CDR3 is TGTGCCAGCAGCTTAGAAGCGGGAGGGCCCTACGAGCAGTACTTC. This encodes CASSLEAGGPYEQYF.

The genes are TRBV3-1 (or the pseudogene TRBV3-2) and TRBJ2-5, with 11 bases matching TRBD1. This CDR3 has 16 amino acids. The junction had 4 bases not matched to a gene; V was cut back by 1 base and J by 3 bases. The germline CDR1 and CDR2 sequences are LGHDT and YNNKEL (reference sequence). The CDR3 DNA reads as TGTGCCAGCAGCCAAGGAGTGGGACAGGGGGAAGAGACCCAGTACTTC. Its translation is CASSQGVGQGEETQYF.

The gene calls are TRBV15 and TRBJ1-2, with 8 nucleotides matching TRBD1. The CDR3 extends over 16 amino acids. The germline V gene has CDR1 LNHNV and CDR2 YYDKDF (reference sequence). Trimming at V came to 2 bases and at J to 8 bases, leaving 13 bases not matched to a gene. In nucleotides, the CDR3 is TGTGCCACCAGCAGACCAGGGGCAAGAGACAGGGGCGGCTACACCTTC. It codes for CATSRPGARDRGGYTF.

The chain has TRBV18 and TRBJ1-1; 10 bases agree with TRBD1. Germline loops: CDR1 KGHSH, CDR2 LQKENI. J gave up 6 bases and V 1 base, and 8 bases lay outside the gene matches. This CDR3 region has 16 residues. The DNA for the CDR3 is TGTGCCAGCTCACCACTATCACGACAGGGGGCCGCTGAAGCTTTCTTT. Protein product: CASSPLSRQGAAEAFF. Together with reference TRBV18 and TRBJ1-1, the CDR3 gives the full variable domain: NAGVMQNPRHLVRRRGQEARLRCSPMKGHSHVYWYRQLPEEGLKFMVYLQKENIIDESGMPKERFSAEFPKEGPSILRIQQVVRGDSAAYFCASSPLSRQGAAEAFFGQGTRLTVV.

This clone showed up just once. The chain links TRBV7-2 to TRBJ2-3, with 9 bases that match TRBD2. CDR3 length: 15 residues. Per germline, CDR1 SGHTA and CDR2 FQGNSA. V dropped 8 bases and J dropped 5; count of bases not matched to a gene: 11. The CDR3 bases are TGTGCCAGCCAGTTGCGGGGGGGCCTGGGAGATACGCAGTATTTT. Its translation: CASQLRGGLGDTQYF.

This sequence joins TRBV18 and TRBJ1-6; no clear D. The V and J ends lost 3 bases and 8 bases respectively, with 8 bases between them. Germline lookup yields CDR1 KGHSH and CDR2 LQKENI. The CDR3 is 13 amino acids. As DNA, the CDR3 is TGTGCCAGCTCACCTACTCGCGATTCACCCCTCCACTTT. Its translation is CASSPTRDSPLHF.

The chain has TRBV3-1 (or the pseudogene TRBV3-2) and TRBJ2-2; 7 nucleotides line up with TRBD1. Germline-derived CDR1 and CDR2 are LGHDT and YNNKEL (reference sequence). CDR3 length: 17 amino acids. J was trimmed by 6 bases and V by 3 bases; bases with no gene match: 13. CDR3 nucleotide sequence: TGTGCCAGCAGCCATGCACCCATTCCAGGGGGACCCGGGGAGCTGTTTTTT. It codes for CASSHAPIPGGPGELFF.

This clone was observed once. This chain's CDR3 is CASRRDRQNTEAFF. In DNA, the CDR3 is TGTGCCAGCAGACGGGACAGGCAGAACACTGAAGCTTTCTTT. The chain is built from TRBV6-4 and TRBJ1-1; 8 nucleotides align to TRBD1. This CDR3 has 14 amino acids. Per germline, CDR1 MRHNA and CDR2 SNTAGT. Trimming took 6 bases from V and 1 from J; bases not matched to a gene: 4.

The chain carries TRBV28 and TRBJ1-2; no clear D gene. V dropped 8 bases and J dropped 5 bases, with 15 bases sitting between them. Germline lookup yields CDR1 MDHEN and CDR2 SYDVKM. The CDR3 length is 13 residues. As DNA, the CDR3 is TGTGCCAGCGGCGACTCGTGGGTGTATGGCTACACCTTC. It translates to CASGDSWVYGYTF.

This chain links TRBV9 with TRBJ2-3; 8 bases agree with TRBD2. The CDR3 spans 15 residues. The junction had 0 bases not matched to a gene; V was cut back by 0 bases and J by 0 bases. Germline V lookup: CDR1 SGDLS, CDR2 YYNGEE. The CDR3 spells CASSVASGSTDTQYF. DNA of the CDR3: TGTGCCAGCAGCGTAGCTAGCGGGAGCACAGATACGCAGTATTTT.

This chain uses TRBV7-2 with TRBJ2-1; D gene unclear. The CDR3 sequence is 14 residues long. CDR1 is SGHTA, CDR2 FQGNSA, per germline. Trimming left V 4 bases short and J 6 bases short, with 13 bases between. CDR3 protein: CASSSPTGINEQFF. The CDR3 nucleotides read TGTGCCAGCAGCTCCCCGACTGGAATCAATGAGCAGTTCTTC.

For this clone: In the same sample, other DNA sequences code for this CDR3. The V gene is TRBV18, the J gene TRBJ2-7, with D hard to call. The CDR3 runs to 13 residues. V shed 0 bases and J shed 0 bases, with 3 bases lying between them. The germline V gene encodes CDR1 KGHSH and CDR2 LQKENI. CDR3 region: CASSPPSSYEQYF. CDR3 sequence (DNA): TGTGCCAGCTCACCACCGAGCTCCTACGAGCAGTACTTC.

The chain joins TRBV11-2 to TRBJ2-6; 7 positions match TRBD2. This CDR3 has 17 residues. The germline V gene encodes CDR1 SGHAT and CDR2 FQNNGV. With 1 base clipped from V and 2 bases from J, the junction kept 5 bases outside the gene matches. For the CDR3, the DNA is TGTGCCAGCAGCTTAGCTGGGGGAGGGACTGGGGCCAACGTCCTGACTTTC. Protein sequence: CASSLAGGGTGANVLTF.

This clone was observed a few times. The gene calls are TRBV11-3 and TRBJ2-7, with D possibly being TRBD2 (6 bases). The CDR3 spans 18 residues. The V and J ends lost 4 bases and 2 bases respectively, with 24 bases between them. Germline V gives CDR1 SGHNT, CDR2 YENEEA. CDR3 in DNA: TGTGCCAGCAGCTCTGGGAGGCGCGGAGCGGAGCTCCCCTACGAGCAGTACTTC. Translated: CASSSGRRGAELPYEQYF. The variable domain in full, with the rest retrieved from reference TRBV11-3 and TRBJ2-7, is EAGVVQSPRYKIIEKKQPVAFWCNPISGHNTLYWYLQNLGQGPELLIRYENEEAVDDSQLPKDRFSAERLKGVDSTLKIQPAELGDSAVYLCASSSGRRGAELPYEQYFGPGTRLTVT.

The sample holds a few counts of this clone. Other DNA sequences in this sample translate to the same CDR3. This CDR3 reads CASSDRVGYGYTF. The CDR3 DNA reads TGTGCCAGCAGTGACAGGGTCGGCTATGGCTACACCTTC. J is TRBJ1-2 and V is TRBV25-1; perhaps TRBD1 as D (5 bases). Trimming shortened V by 3 bases and J by 4 bases, and 9 bases separated the two germline ends. There are 13 residues in the CDR3. Germline loops: CDR1 MGHDK, CDR2 SYGVNS.

V gene TRBV5-1 combines with J gene TRBJ2-1; 8 nucleotides match TRBD2. The CDR3 has 18 residues. Germline trimming cut 4 bases from V and 2 bases from J; bases unmatched to any gene: 14. Germline lookup yields CDR1 SGHRS and CDR2 YFSETQ. CDR3 loop: CASSLGLVAGITYNEQFF. The CDR3 DNA follows: TGCGCCAGCAGCCTCGGACTAGTAGCGGGAATCACCTACAATGAGCAGTTCTTC.

V is TRBV19 and J is TRBJ1-5, with 7 bases fitting TRBD1. The CDR3 is made up of 13 amino acids. From germline, CDR1 is LNHDA and CDR2 SQIVND (reference sequence). The J segment lost 5 bases and the V segment lost 7 bases, leaving 5 bases of the junction unmatched. CDR3 in DNA: TGTGCCAGTAACGAGGGGGCTTATCAGCCCCAGCATTTT. Its translation is CASNEGAYQPQHF.

V and J are TRBV2 and TRBJ1-2; no clear D gene. Germline CDR1 and CDR2: SNHLY and FYNNEI. The CDR3 is made up of 12 amino acids. Trimming pared 7 bases from V and 6 bases from J, leaving 12 bases between. Here the CDR3 reads CASKVGHHGYTF. The CDR3 DNA follows: TGTGCCAGCAAGGTTGGGCATCATGGCTACACCTTC.

The gene calls are TRBV11-2 and TRBJ2-7; 8 bases agree with TRBD1. V shed 3 bases and J 2 bases; nucleotides not matched to a gene: 6. From germline, CDR1 is SGHAT and CDR2 FQNNGV. This CDR3 spans 15 amino acids. DNA of the CDR3: TGTGCCAGCAGCTTGATCAGGGGGCGCCCCTACGAGCAGTACTTC. Translated, it gives CASSLIRGRPYEQYF.

The chain is built from TRBV11-2 and TRBJ2-5; D not resolved. Germline CDR1 reads SGHAT; CDR2 reads FQNNGV. V was shortened by 2 bases and J by 1 base, with 8 bases between the two germline ends. The CDR3 runs 14 residues. The CDR3 spells CASSLSQFQETQYF. For the CDR3, the DNA is TGTGCCAGCAGCTTATCCCAATTCCAAGAGACCCAGTACTTC.

The rearrangement joins TRBV28 to TRBJ2-7; 11 positions match TRBD2. The CDR3 is 18 amino acids. V lost 6 bases, J lost 5 bases, and 18 bases stayed unmatched. CDR1 and CDR2 from the germline V gene are MDHEN and SYDVKM. The CDR3 nucleotides read TGTGCCAGCAGCCCACCCCCCCCCGCGACTAGCGGGAAAGACGAGCAGTACTTC. Encoded protein: CASSPPPPATSGKDEQYF. Together with reference TRBV28 and TRBJ2-7, the CDR3 gives the full variable domain: DVKVTQSSRYLVKRTGEKVFLECVQDMDHENMFWYRQDPGLGLRLIYFSYDVKMKEKGDIPEGYSVSREKKERFSLILESASTNQTSMYLCASSPPPPATSGKDEQYFGPGTRLTVT.

The chain employs TRBV7-8 and TRBJ1-5; 7 nucleotides agree with TRBD1. The germline CDR1 and CDR2 sequences are SGHVS and FQNEAQ. The CDR3 sequence is 16 residues long. With 1 base clipped from V and 8 bases from J, the junction kept 11 bases outside the gene matches. This chain's CDR3 is CASSLGEGALIKPQHF. DNA for the CDR3: TGTGCCAGCAGCTTAGGTGAGGGGGCGCTAATAAAGCCCCAGCATTTT. Using reference TRBV7-8 and TRBJ1-5 for the parts outside the CDR3, the full variable domain is GAGVSQSPRYKVAKRGQDVALRCDPISGHVSLFWYQQALGQGPEFLTYFQNEAQLDKSGLPSDRFFAERPEGSVSTLKIQRTQQEDSAVYLCASSLGEGALIKPQHFGDGTRLSIL.

J is TRBJ2-1 and V is TRBV24-1; 7 positions match TRBD2. Germline V gene data show CDR1 as KGHDR and CDR2 as SFDVKD. The V gene end was trimmed by 5 bases and the J gene end by 8 bases; junction bases not matched to a gene: 11. This CDR3 contains 15 residues. The chain's CDR3 is CATSAPSGVGYEQFF. The CDR3 DNA follows: TGTGCCACCAGTGCACCCAGCGGGGTCGGCTATGAGCAGTTCTTC.

This clone was detected only once. J is TRBJ1-5 and V is TRBV28, with a possible D match to TRBD1 (6 bases). Germline CDR1 reads MDHEN; CDR2 reads SYDVKM. The V gene lost 5 bases and the J gene lost 0 bases, with 23 bases spanning the gap. CDR3 length: 19 residues. CDR3: CASSKLQGSWGYSNQPQHF. CDR3 nucleotides: TGTGCCAGCAGTAAACTTCAGGGGAGTTGGGGTTATAGCAATCAGCCCCAGCATTTT.

This clone appeared a single time. V and J are TRBV2 and TRBJ2-1; the D gene is possibly TRBD1 (6 bases). The CDR3 has 13 residues. V was shortened by 1 base and J by 8 bases, with 9 bases between the two germline ends. In germline, CDR1 is SNHLY, CDR2 FYNNEI. CDR3 region: CASSEDRVDEQFF. In DNA, the CDR3 is TGTGCCAGCAGTGAAGACAGGGTCGATGAGCAGTTCTTC.

This clone has a single count. The J gene is TRBJ1-1, the V gene TRBV6-2 or TRBV6-3; TRBD1 matches 8 bases. The CDR3 length is 14 residues. The V gene's germline CDR1 is MNHEY and CDR2 SVGEGT. V shed 4 bases and J 5 bases; nucleotides not matched to a gene: 6. The CDR3 DNA follows: TGTGCCAGCAGTTCTCGACAGGGGAGGACTGAAGCTTTCTTT. Its protein is CASSSRQGRTEAFF.

CDR3 loop: CASKDISNQPQHF. Written as DNA, the CDR3 is TGTGCCAGTAAGGACATAAGCAATCAGCCCCAGCATTTT. The chain is built from TRBV19 and TRBJ1-5, with TRBD1 as a possible D gene (5 bases). The CDR3 sequence is 13 residues long. CDR1 is LNHDA and CDR2 is SQIVND in the germline V gene (reference sequence). V was clipped by 7 bases and J by 1 base, with 8 bases between them.

This chain connects TRBV28 to TRBJ2-4, with D possibly TRBD2 on 6 matching bases. V gave up 4 bases and J gave up 4 bases, with 14 bases separating them. Per germline, CDR1 MDHEN and CDR2 SYDVKM. The CDR3 is made up of 15 amino acids. The chain's CDR3 is CASSSGTYTKNIQYF. The CDR3 DNA is TGTGCCAGCAGTTCCGGGACTTATACAAAAAACATTCAGTACTTC.

V usage is TRBV5-4 and J usage is TRBJ2-7; 7 bases map to TRBD2. Germline trimming cut 3 bases from V and 3 bases from J; bases unmatched to any gene: 12. In germline, CDR1 is SGHNT, CDR2 YYREEE (reference sequence). The length of the CDR3 is 16 residues. CDR3 nucleotide sequence: TGTGCCAGCAGCTCTCGTGGGGGGGACGCTCGCTACGAGCAGTACTTC. Protein sequence: CASSSRGGDARYEQYF. Full variable domain (remainder filled in from reference TRBV5-4 and TRBJ2-7): ETGVTQSPTHLIKTRGQQVTLRCSSQSGHNTVSWYQQALGQGPQFIFQYYREEENGRGNFPPRFSGLQFPNYSSELNVNALELDDSALYLCASSSRGGDARYEQYFGPGTRLTVT.